This TCR beta chain was captured in a study of T cells in Graves' hyperthyroidism and ophthalmopathy. Study-level results: It was a median around 6 months before onset that the model predicted ophthalmopathy.

Exclusion of patients followed from uncontrolled infection, other autoimmune disease, pregnancy or lactation. Clinical symptoms, serum thyroxine, TRAb, thyroid ultrasound and orbital computed tomography informed diagnoses. Amplified regions were TCR beta CDR3 sequences from RNA transcripts. During a first-round RT-PCR of the TCR CDR3, the HTBI primer set was used. A single record per CDR3 protein comes from TCRdb applying MiXCR to the multiplex PCR reads. Of around 700,000 distinct CDR3 sequences in the sample, roughly a third were seen once. Only a few counts were recorded for this clonotype. The antigen is undetermined. Sequencing was done on a sample of blood. The sequence was obtained from a woman in her thirties or forties with Graves' hyperthyroidism.

DNA of the CDR3: TGTGCCAGCAGTCCGGGGACAGGGGATTATGGGACCCAGTACTTC. Protein product: CASSPGTGDYGTQYF. The gene calls are TRBV5-6 and TRBJ2-5; 10 bases match TRBD1. The CDR3 is made up of 15 amino acids. Trimming cost V 5 bases and J 7 bases; bases outside gene matches: 11. Germline CDR1 and CDR2: SGHDT and YYEEEE.